Sequencing of this T cell receptor beta chain was carried out in a study of cytomegalovirus exposure and HLA in healthy donors. Study-wide background: T cells numbering around 200 million yielded roughly 120 million unique TCR beta sequences in an earlier analysis.

General study findings and limits: A few of the chains that were CMV-associated were confirmed in vitro to be specific for CMV antigens. Analysis performed later showed TCR beta chains linked to HLA being more clonally expanded than equally common others.

The CDR3 length is 14 residues. The V gene's germline CDR1 is SNHLY and CDR2 FYNNEI. The J segment lost 8 bases and the V segment lost 5 bases, leaving 4 bases of the junction unmatched. A multiplex PCR was run with 60 Vbeta primers and 13 Jbeta primers. Clones were sequenced by immunoSEQ multiplex PCR, and TCRdb holds only the in-frame ones, with some missing. The sample comprises 150,000 to 200,000 clones, 60% to 80% of which are singletons, and about 14% rests with the top ten. Turning to this clone: The antigen remains unidentified.

Sequenced sample: PBMCs. J is TRBJ1-6 and V is TRBV2; TRBD1 matches at 9 bases. The sequence came from a man aged 50-60 years in good health and CMV-seropositive. DNA for the CDR3: TGTGCCAGCAGTCGAGACAGGGGGGATTCACCCCTCCACTTT. Amino acid sequence: CASSRDRGDSPLHF. The entire variable domain, with the rest obtained from reference TRBV2 and TRBJ1-6, is as follows: EPEVTQTPSHQVTQMGQEVILRCVPISNHLYFYWYRQILGQKVEFLVSFYNNEISEKSEIFDDQFSVERPDGSNFTLKIRSTKLEDSAMYFCASSRDRGDSPLHFGNGTRLTVT.